This TCR beta chain was obtained from a study of blood T cell repertoires in COVID-19. Background on the study: Researchers got acute and convalescent COVID-19 samples from the United States, Italy and Spain. Sample material is recorded as cDNA or gDNA derived from T cells, B-cell-depleted T cells, or PBMCs.

This clone has just a few counts. V lost 5 bases to trimming and J lost 10 bases; unmatched junction nucleotides: 8. The CDR3 is 14 residues long. CDR1 SGHNT and CDR2 YENEEA come from the germline V gene. Original data processing: For nucleated cells, counts were estimated from reference gene primer amplification. Produced via immunoSEQ multiplex PCR; TCRdb's table is partial and in-frame only. V and J calls and clone size come straight from that table; D and trimming were deduced from the DNA. This sample has about 240,000 clones; 85% to 90% occur once, and the top ten carry under 6.5%. The sequenced sample was peripheral blood. The source of this sequence is a man aged 55 to 69 with acute or convalescent COVID-19. The genes are TRBV11-3 and TRBJ1-6; 7 bases agree with TRBD1. The CDR3 loop is CASSRRTGRSPLHF. The CDR3 DNA reads as TGTGCCAGCAGCCGCCGGACAGGCAGGTCACCCCTCCACTTT.